The 11 T cell receptor beta chains below all came from one sample that was sequenced in a study of blood T cell repertoires in COVID-19. The table came from immunoSEQ multiplex PCR; TCRdb's copy has only in-frame clones and leaves some out. The sample has 70,000 or so clones; approximately 90% are singletons. Sequencing was done on a sample of peripheral blood. The receptor set was obtained from a human donor in a cohort sampled during active COVID-19.

This sequence joins TRBV24-1 and TRBJ1-2; TRBD1 is a possible D gene (6 bases). Germline loops: CDR1 KGHDR, CDR2 SFDVKD. CDR3 length: 13 residues. Trimming shortened V by 5 bases and J by 6 bases, and 12 bases separated the two germline ends. The CDR3 loop reads CATSVTDRNGYTF. CDR3 DNA sequence: TGTGCCACCAGTGTCACTGACAGGAATGGCTACACCTTC.

The gene calls are TRBV6-6 and TRBJ1-3; D gene ambiguous. Per the germline V gene, CDR1 is MNHNY and CDR2 is SVGAGI (reference sequence). This CDR3 has 15 residues. V shed 1 base and J shed 4 bases, with 11 bases lying between them. The CDR3 spells CASSYLGSGGNTIYF. DNA of the CDR3: TGTGCCAGCAGTTACTTAGGGTCGGGAGGAAACACCATATATTTT.

V usage is TRBV2 and J usage is TRBJ1-1; D is perhaps TRBD1 (5 bases). V dropped 0 bases and J dropped 8 bases, with 13 bases sitting between them. This CDR3 contains 14 residues. In germline, CDR1 is SNHLY, CDR2 FYNNEI. This CDR3 is CASSEAFRAVEAFF. Written as DNA, the CDR3 is TGTGCCAGCAGTGAAGCCTTCAGGGCCGTCGAAGCTTTCTTT.

This rearrangement joins TRBV6-5 to TRBJ1-1, with D unresolved. This CDR3 comprises 13 residues. The germline V gene has CDR1 MNHEY and CDR2 SVGAGI. Trimming took 7 bases from V and 1 from J, leaving 10 bases between them. This CDR3 is CASTYAANTEAFF. DNA for the CDR3: TGTGCCAGCACCTACGCGGCGAACACTGAAGCTTTCTTT.

The chain employs TRBV11-2 and TRBJ2-7, with TRBD1 matching over 11 bases. Germline V gene sequence: CDR1 SGHAT, CDR2 FQNNGV. J lost 7 bases, V lost 1 base, and 12 bases had no gene match. The CDR3 sequence is 17 residues long. CDR3 DNA sequence: TGTGCCAGCAGCTTAGCAGGGTGGGGACAGGGGGGTTATGAGCAGTACTTC. Protein product: CASSLAGWGQGGYEQYF.

The chain carries TRBV5-8 and TRBJ1-1; possibly TRBD1 for D (5 bases). CDR1 is SGHTS, CDR2 YDEGEE, per germline. This CDR3 comprises 15 residues. V gave up 6 bases and J gave up 8 bases, with 23 bases separating them. In DNA form, the CDR3 reads TGTGCCAGCACCCCGCGGGGGGTGGGAGAACAAGAAGCTTTCTTT. The encoded protein is CASTPRGVGEQEAFF.

The chain combines TRBV7-3 with TRBJ2-5; 7 bases map to TRBD1. The germline gives CDR1 SGHTA, CDR2 FQGTGA. The V and J ends lost 2 bases and 5 bases, in that order; junction bases with no gene match: 8. The CDR3 totals 15 residues. Written as DNA, the CDR3 is TGTGCCAGCAGCTTACTTGGGACAGATGGGGAGACCCAGTACTTC. The encoded protein is CASSLLGTDGETQYF. Looking up the rest from reference TRBV7-3 and TRBJ2-5 gives the full variable domain: GAGVSQTPSNKVTEKGKYVELRCDPISGHTALYWYRQSLGQGPEFLIYFQGTGAADDSGLPNDRFFAVRPEGSVSTLKIQRTERGDSAVYLCASSLLGTDGETQYFGPGTRLLVL.

V and J are TRBV2 and TRBJ1-1, with D hard to call. Germline CDR1 SNHLY, CDR2 FYNNEI. Trimming shortened V by 7 bases and J by 3 bases, and 6 bases separated the two germline ends. This CDR3 is built from 11 residues. The CDR3 loop is CASIIDTEAFF. The CDR3 nucleotides read TGTGCCAGCATCATAGACACTGAAGCTTTCTTT.

The chain links TRBV5-1 to TRBJ1-2, with 10 bases identical to TRBD1. V shed 2 bases and J 4 bases; nucleotides not matched to a gene: 8. This CDR3 has 16 residues. Germline CDR1 and CDR2: SGHRS and YFSETQ. CDR3 sequence reads: CASSLTGTGDVYGYTF. CDR3 nucleotide sequence: TGCGCCAGCAGCTTAACCGGGACAGGGGACGTCTATGGCTACACCTTC.

The chain couples TRBV7-6 to TRBJ2-7; TRBD2 matches at 7 bases. This CDR3 contains 16 residues. Per the germline V gene, CDR1 is SGHVS and CDR2 is FNYEAQ. Trimming at V came to 0 bases and at J to 7 bases, leaving 12 bases not matched to a gene. The CDR3 reads CASSLAGLAVMQEQYF. For the CDR3, the DNA is TGTGCCAGCAGCTTAGCGGGGCTAGCGGTGATGCAGGAGCAGTACTTC.

The J gene is TRBJ1-6, the V gene TRBV4-3, with unresolved D. CDR1 is LGHNA, CDR2 YSLEER, per germline. V was shortened by 2 bases and J by 6 bases, with 8 bases between the two germline ends. This CDR3 is built from 14 residues. The CDR3 nucleotides are TGCGCCAGCAGCCAATTCGCGGGTAATTCACCCCTCCACTTT. Translation gives CASSQFAGNSPLHF.